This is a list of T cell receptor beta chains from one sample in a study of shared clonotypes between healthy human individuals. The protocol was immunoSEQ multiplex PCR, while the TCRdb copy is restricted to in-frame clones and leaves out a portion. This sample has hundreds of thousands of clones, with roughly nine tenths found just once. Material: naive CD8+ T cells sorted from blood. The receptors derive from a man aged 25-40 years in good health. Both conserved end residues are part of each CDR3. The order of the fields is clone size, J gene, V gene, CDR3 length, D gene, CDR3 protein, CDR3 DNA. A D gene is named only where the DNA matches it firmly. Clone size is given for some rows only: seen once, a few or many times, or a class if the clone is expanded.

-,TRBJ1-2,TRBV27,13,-,CASSLGQSYGYTF,TGTGCCAGCAGTTTAGGACAGAGCTATGGCTACACCTTC
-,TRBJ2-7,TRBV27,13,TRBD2,CASRTSGTDEQYF,TGTGCCAGCAGAACTAGCGGGACGGACGAGCAGTACTTC
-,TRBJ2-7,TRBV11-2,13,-,CASSLAGIYEQYF,TGTGCCAGCAGCTTAGCGGGTATCTACGAGCAGTACTTC
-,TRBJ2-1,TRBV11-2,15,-,CASSSRDSLYNEQFF,TGTGCCAGCAGCTCCCGGGACTCCCTGTACAATGAGCAGTTCTTC
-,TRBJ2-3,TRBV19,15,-,CASTSRGPRTDTQYF,TGTGCCAGTACGAGTAGGGGCCCGCGCACAGATACGCAGTATTTT
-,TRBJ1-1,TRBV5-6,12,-,CASSLLNTEAFF,TGTGCCAGCAGTCTTTTGAACACTGAAGCTTTCTTT
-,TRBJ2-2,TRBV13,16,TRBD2,CASSLALAVNTGELFF,TGTGCCAGCAGCTTAGCCCTAGCGGTAAACACCGGGGAGCTGTTTTTT
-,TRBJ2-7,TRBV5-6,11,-,CASSQHEEQYF,TGTGCCAGCAGCCAGCATGAAGAGCAGTACTTC
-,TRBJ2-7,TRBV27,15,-,CASSPPGQLRFEQYF,TGTGCCAGCAGTCCCCCGGGCCAACTCCGCTTCGAGCAGTACTTC
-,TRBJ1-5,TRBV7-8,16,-,CASSSRRQGGDQPQHF,TGTGCCAGCAGTTCCCGTCGACAAGGAGGGGATCAGCCCCAGCATTTT
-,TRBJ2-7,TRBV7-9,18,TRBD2,CASSLVSGSEGVSYEQYF,TGTGCCAGCAGCTTAGTCAGCGGGAGCGAGGGCGTATCCTACGAGCAGTACTTC
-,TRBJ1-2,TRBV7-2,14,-,CASSPGFRGYGYTF,TGTGCCAGCAGCCCAGGGTTCCGGGGCTATGGCTACACCTTC
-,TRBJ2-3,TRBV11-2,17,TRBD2,CASSLSPAGANSDTQYF,TGTGCCAGCAGCTTATCACCAGCGGGAGCGAACTCAGATACGCAGTATTTT
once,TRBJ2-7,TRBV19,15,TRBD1,CASSILGQGAGEQYF,TGTGCCAGTAGTATCCTTGGACAGGGGGCTGGGGAGCAGTACTTC